This passage covers 19 T cell receptor beta chains from one sample sequenced in a study of T cell changes during pregnancy in multiple sclerosis (dated by TCRdb to about 2019). The protocol used for the library was the immunoSEQ multiplex PCR assay. In its TCRdb copy, this immuneACCESS table keeps in-frame sequences only and misses some clones. Where compared with another copy, unresolved V genes explain less than half of these, and the others have no known cause. The sample table records approximately 50,000 clones; around 94% of these occur just once. More than 0.25% of the sample rests with the top ten. This specimen was CD4+ T cells from peripheral blood mononuclear cells, taken in the third trimester of pregnancy. These TCRs come from a female donor with multiple sclerosis, enrolled in a pregnancy study.

The genes are TRBV5-1 and TRBJ2-3; 9 nucleotides match TRBD2. In germline, CDR1 is SGHRS, CDR2 YFSETQ. The length of the CDR3 is 16 residues. Trimming removed 4 bases from V and 3 bases from J; junction bases left unmatched: 9. Written as DNA, the CDR3 is TGCGCCAGCAGCCCGGGACTAGCCCGAGGTACAGATACGCAGTATTTT. It is translated as CASSPGLARGTDTQYF.

The V call is TRBV6-5, the J call TRBJ2-3, with TRBD2 identical over 10 bases. With 6 bases clipped from V and 2 bases from J, the junction kept 5 bases outside the gene matches. This CDR3 contains 15 residues. Per germline, CDR1 MNHEY and CDR2 SVGAGI. The CDR3 sequence is CASSRTSGPTDTQYF. Here the CDR3 DNA reads TGTGCCAGCAGCAGGACTAGCGGCCCCACAGATACGCAGTATTTT.

J is TRBJ2-5 and V is TRBV4-1; D is unclear. Trimming stripped 2 bases from V and 2 bases from J, with 6 bases between. Germline V gene sequence: CDR1 MGHRA, CDR2 YSYEKL. The CDR3 is made up of 13 amino acids. Here the CDR3 reads CASSQWAQETQYF. The DNA of the CDR3 is TGCGCCAGCAGCCAATGGGCGCAAGAGACCCAGTACTTC.

The chain combines TRBV10-2 with TRBJ1-1; 7 bases match TRBD1. The V gene end was trimmed by 0 bases and the J gene end by 8 bases; junction bases not matched to a gene: 6. The CDR3 extends over 14 amino acids. Germline V gene data show CDR1 as WSHSY and CDR2 as SAAADI. The CDR3 DNA follows: TGCGCCAGCAGTGAGTCGAAACAGGGGACAGAAGCTTTCTTT. This sequence encodes CASSESKQGTEAFF.

V gene TRBV6-5 combines with J gene TRBJ1-2; 8 positions agree with TRBD1. This CDR3 contains 15 residues. After removal of 1 base from V and 6 bases from J, the junction contained 7 bases not matched to a gene. Germline CDR1 and CDR2: MNHEY and SVGAGI. The CDR3 reads CASSYYSGTGHGYTF. In DNA, the CDR3 is TGTGCCAGCAGTTACTATTCCGGGACAGGTCATGGCTACACCTTC.

The V call is TRBV19, the J call TRBJ1-5; TRBD1 aligns across 7 bases. From germline, CDR1 is LNHDA and CDR2 SQIVND (reference sequence). Trimming took 2 bases from V and 1 from J; bases not matched to a gene: 5. The CDR3 spans 16 residues. CDR3: CASSIRAGGSNQPQHF. The DNA for the CDR3 is TGTGCCAGTAGTATACGGGCAGGGGGAAGCAATCAGCCCCAGCATTTT.

This chain connects TRBV4-3 to TRBJ2-1; a weak D match, TRBD2 (7 bases). The CDR3 totals 16 residues. Germline CDR1 LGHNA, CDR2 YSLEER. V lost 0 bases and J lost 4, with 13 bases in between. CDR3 sequence reads: CASSQDGGGMYNEQFF. For the CDR3, the DNA is TGCGCCAGCAGCCAAGATGGCGGGGGCATGTACAATGAGCAGTTCTTC.

The chain carries TRBV7-2 and TRBJ2-1, with 8 nucleotides matching TRBD1. This CDR3 has 15 residues. Germline V gene sequence: CDR1 SGHTA, CDR2 FQGNSA. V trimming: 1 base; J trimming: 4 bases; junction bases outside the gene matches: 3. CDR3 sequence (DNA): TGTGCCAGCAGCTTAGACGGGACAGGATACAATGAGCAGTTCTTC. As protein: CASSLDGTGYNEQFF. The entire variable domain, with the rest obtained from reference TRBV7-2 and TRBJ2-1, is as follows: GAGVSQSPSNKVTEKGKDVELRCDPISGHTALYWYRQSLGQGLEFLIYFQGNSAPDKSGLPSDRFSAERTGGSVSTLTIQRTQQEDSAVYLCASSLDGTGYNEQFFGPGTRLTVL.

The chain has TRBV11-2 and TRBJ1-2; D unresolved. The CDR3 is made up of 15 amino acids. Germline V CDR1 and CDR2: SGHAT, FQNNGV. Trimming shortened V by 5 bases and J by 9 bases, and 22 bases separated the two germline ends. This CDR3 reads CASSLAAQPAFSYTF. CDR3 coding DNA: TGTGCCAGCAGCCTCGCAGCGCAGCCAGCGTTTAGCTACACCTTC.

The chain uses TRBV12-5 and TRBJ1-5; 9 nucleotides agree with TRBD1. With V trimmed by 6 bases and J by 6 bases, 9 bases remained unmatched. Germline CDR1 LGHNT, CDR2 FRNRAP. There are 15 residues in the CDR3. The CDR3 sequence is CASGTGTGLVQPQHF. CDR3 DNA: TGTGCTAGTGGGACCGGGACAGGGCTGGTTCAGCCCCAGCATTTT.

This chain links TRBV6-6 with TRBJ2-3, with a possible D match to TRBD2 (6 bases). This CDR3 contains 14 residues. Germline CDR1 is MNHNY and CDR2 is SVGAGI (reference sequence). The ends were cut back, 3 bases at V and 4 bases at J, with 11 bases in the middle. CDR3: CASSYRGGADTQYF. CDR3 sequence (DNA): TGTGCCAGCAGTTATAGGGGCGGGGCAGATACGCAGTATTTT.

V is TRBV7-2 and J is TRBJ1-1; the match to TRBD1 covers 9 bases. The CDR3 runs 15 residues. Germline assignment: CDR1 SGHTA and CDR2 FQGNSA. J gave up 5 bases and V 3 bases, and 7 bases lay outside the gene matches. In DNA form, the CDR3 reads TGTGCCAGCAGCTTCCAGACAGGGGGAAGGACTGAAGCTTTCTTT. Translating it yields CASSFQTGGRTEAFF.

This clone was seen more than once but under ten times. J is TRBJ2-5 and V is TRBV5-4; no firm D call. This CDR3 contains 12 residues. V was cut by 0 bases and J by 4 bases, with 4 bases left in between. Germline CDR1 is SGHNT and CDR2 is YYREEE (reference sequence). The DNA of the CDR3 is TGTGCCAGCAGCTTGGCGGGAGAGACCCAGTACTTC. Its translation is CASSLAGETQYF.

This clone occurred once. The chain recombines TRBV7-9 with TRBJ1-1; D remains unclear. The CDR3 loop spans 13 amino acids. V lost 4 bases to trimming and J lost 7 bases, with 13 bases between them. Germline V gene lookup returns CDR1 SEHNR and CDR2 FQNEAQ (reference sequence). The CDR3 DNA reads TGTGCCAGCAGCTACCGAACCCAGGTTGAAGCTTTCTTT. It encodes CASSYRTQVEAFF.

V is TRBV11-3 and J is TRBJ2-1; tentative D call: TRBD2 (6 bases). V was trimmed by 1 base and J by 7 bases, leaving 8 bases between them. Germline V gives CDR1 SGHNT, CDR2 YENEEA. This CDR3 spans 13 amino acids. The CDR3 loop is CASSLGAGNEQFF. The CDR3 nucleotides are TGTGCCAGCAGCTTAGGTGCGGGGAATGAGCAGTTCTTC.

The CDR3, as DNA: TGTGCCAGCAGCTTAGGAGGGGGATCGGGTCAGCCCCAGCATTTT. Its protein is CASSLGGGSGQPQHF. The J gene is TRBJ1-5, the V gene TRBV7-2, with D perhaps matching TRBD1 (6 bases). Per germline, CDR1 SGHTA and CDR2 FQGNSA. V was shortened by 1 base and J by 6 bases, with 13 bases between the two germline ends. This CDR3 contains 15 residues.

The genes are TRBV11-3 and TRBJ2-5, with TRBD2 identical over 7 bases. CDR1 SGHNT and CDR2 YENEEA come from the germline V gene. The CDR3 covers 14 residues. The V and J ends lost 4 bases and 5 bases, in that order; junction bases with no gene match: 7. CDR3 amino acids: CASSSRDGGETQYF. CDR3 nucleotides: TGTGCCAGCAGCTCCCGGGACGGGGGGGAGACCCAGTACTTC. Full variable domain (remainder filled in from reference TRBV11-3 and TRBJ2-5): EAGVVQSPRYKIIEKKQPVAFWCNPISGHNTLYWYLQNLGQGPELLIRYENEEAVDDSQLPKDRFSAERLKGVDSTLKIQPAELGDSAVYLCASSSRDGGETQYFGPGTRLLVL.

This rearrangement joins TRBV11-3 to TRBJ1-6; D unclear. V lost 5 bases and J lost 7, with 18 bases in between. Germline assignment: CDR1 SGHNT and CDR2 YENEEA. CDR3 length: 16 residues. CDR3 sequence reads: CASSPRQRVNNSPLHF. For the CDR3, the DNA is TGTGCCAGCAGCCCTAGGCAGCGCGTCAACAATTCACCCCTCCACTTT.

The DNA for the CDR3 is TGTGCCAGCTCACCACTTCAGGGGGGCAATGAAGCTTTCTTT. It translates to CASSPLQGGNEAFF. This chain links TRBV18 with TRBJ1-1, with 7 bases identical to TRBD1. The CDR3 is 14 amino acids. With V trimmed by 1 base and J by 7 bases, 6 bases remained unmatched. CDR1 and CDR2 (germline): KGHSH, LQKENI.